Below, 8 T cell receptor beta chains from the same sample are listed, as sequenced in a study of blood T cell repertoires in COVID-19. TCRdb keeps only in-frame clones here, not all; method: immunoSEQ multiplex PCR. The sample includes around 30,000 clones, about 90% of them seen just once. The sequencing sample was made of peripheral blood. The source of these receptors is a man older than 75 with acute or convalescent COVID-19.

The chain joins TRBV10-3 to TRBJ2-7, with 7 bases identical to TRBD1. The CDR3 is 14 amino acids. V trimming: 8 bases; J trimming: 4 bases; junction bases outside the gene matches: 11. Germline V lookup: CDR1 ENHRY, CDR2 SYGVKD. The CDR3 loop is CAISPGQNQYEQYF. The CDR3 region has the DNA TGTGCCATCTCACCGGGACAGAACCAATACGAGCAGTACTTC.

This clone was found once. The chain joins TRBV7-9 to TRBJ2-7, with TRBD2 identical over 10 bases. The CDR3 totals 18 residues. Germline values: CDR1 SEHNR, CDR2 FQNEAQ (reference sequence). The trim removed 4 bases at V and 0 bases at J, leaving 12 bases unmatched. CDR3 loop: CASSWQASGGPSSYEQYF. The CDR3 DNA reads TGTGCCAGCAGCTGGCAAGCTAGCGGGGGCCCCAGCTCCTACGAGCAGTACTTC.

The chain carries TRBV18 and TRBJ1-1; the D gene is possibly TRBD1 (5 bases). V was shortened by 3 bases and J by 4 bases, with 12 bases between the two germline ends. There are 14 residues in the CDR3. CDR1 and CDR2 from the germline V gene are KGHSH and LQKENI. The DNA of the CDR3 is TGTGCCAGCTCACCGCAGGGAAGAAGCACTGAAGCTTTCTTT. Its protein is CASSPQGRSTEAFF.

The rearrangement links TRBV28 to TRBJ1-1; 8 nucleotides line up with TRBD1. The V gene's germline CDR1 is MDHEN and CDR2 SYDVKM. This CDR3 has 20 residues. V was clipped by 5 bases and J by 0 bases; unmatched bases: 20. Here the CDR3 DNA reads TGTGCCAGCAGTCCCCCATTATGGTCCAGGGGGCCGAAATTGAACACTGAAGCTTTCTTT. Translation gives CASSPPLWSRGPKLNTEAFF. Combining the CDR3 with reference TRBV28 and TRBJ1-1 gives the whole variable domain DVKVTQSSRYLVKRTGEKVFLECVQDMDHENMFWYRQDPGLGLRLIYFSYDVKMKEKGDIPEGYSVSREKKERFSLILESASTNQTSMYLCASSPPLWSRGPKLNTEAFFGQGTRLTVV.

This clone appeared a single time. This chain joins TRBV7-2 and TRBJ1-3, with TRBD1 matching over 7 bases. V lost 5 bases to trimming and J lost 2 bases; unmatched junction nucleotides: 3. The CDR3 contains 14 residues. Germline V lookup: CDR1 SGHTA, CDR2 FQGNSA. The CDR3, as DNA: TGTGCCAGCAGCCCCCAGGGGGCTGGAAACACCATATATTTT. Its translation: CASSPQGAGNTIYF.

About this clone itself: Here the CDR3 omits its conserved ending phenylalanine or tryptophan, so a read error is the likely source. The DNA is left out, because the CDR3 cannot be placed on it with certainty; the CDR3 is given as TCRdb lists it. The V gene is TRBV12-2, the J gene TRBJ1-2. TRBV12-2 is an annotated pseudogene. The CDR3 region is 11 residues in length, termini included. CDR3 residues: CASRLAGLKRS.

The chain couples TRBV7-3 to TRBJ1-2, with D unresolved. In germline, CDR1 is SGHTA, CDR2 FQGTGA. Trimming removed 2 bases from V and 6 bases from J, with 16 bases in between. This CDR3 is built from 15 residues. The CDR3 nucleotides are TGTGCCAGCAGCTTATACGCAGCGGCCCCGAATGGCTACACCTTC. Translated, it gives CASSLYAAAPNGYTF. Combining the CDR3 with reference TRBV7-3 and TRBJ1-2 gives the whole variable domain GAGVSQTPSNKVTEKGKYVELRCDPISGHTALYWYRQSLGQGPEFLIYFQGTGAADDSGLPNDRFFAVRPEGSVSTLKIQRTERGDSAVYLCASSLYAAAPNGYTFGSGTRLTVV.

The chain carries TRBV2 and TRBJ2-5, with D possibly matching TRBD1 (6 bases). In germline, CDR1 is SNHLY, CDR2 FYNNEI. Trimming stripped 1 base from V and 5 bases from J, with 11 bases between. The CDR3 is 14 amino acids. The CDR3 protein is CASSEVRGGETQYF. In DNA form, the CDR3 reads TGTGCCAGCAGTGAAGTACGTGGGGGCGAGACCCAGTACTTC.